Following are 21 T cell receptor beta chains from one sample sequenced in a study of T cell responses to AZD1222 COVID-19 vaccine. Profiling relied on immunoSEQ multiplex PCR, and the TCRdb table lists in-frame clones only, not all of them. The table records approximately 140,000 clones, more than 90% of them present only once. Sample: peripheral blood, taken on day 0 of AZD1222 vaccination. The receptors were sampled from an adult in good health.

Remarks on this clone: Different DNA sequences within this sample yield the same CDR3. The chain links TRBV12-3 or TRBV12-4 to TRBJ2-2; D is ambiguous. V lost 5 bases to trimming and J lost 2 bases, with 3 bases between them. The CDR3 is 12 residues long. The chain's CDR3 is CASSPNTGELFF. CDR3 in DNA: TGTGCCAGCAGTCCCAACACCGGGGAGCTGTTTTTT.

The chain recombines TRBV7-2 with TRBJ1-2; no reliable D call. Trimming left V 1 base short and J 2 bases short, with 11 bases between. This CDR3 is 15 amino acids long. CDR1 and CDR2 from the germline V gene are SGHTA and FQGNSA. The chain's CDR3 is CASSLGALRNYGYTF. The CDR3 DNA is TGTGCCAGCAGCTTAGGAGCCCTAAGGAACTATGGCTACACCTTC.

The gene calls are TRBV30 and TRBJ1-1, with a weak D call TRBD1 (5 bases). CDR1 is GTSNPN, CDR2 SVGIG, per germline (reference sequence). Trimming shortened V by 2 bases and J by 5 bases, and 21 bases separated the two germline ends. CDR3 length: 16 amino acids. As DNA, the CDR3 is TGTGCCTGGAGTTTCGGACCGTCCGGCGGGGGTACTGAAGCTTTCTTT. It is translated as CAWSFGPSGGGTEAFF. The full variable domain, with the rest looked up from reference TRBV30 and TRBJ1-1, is SQTIHQWPATLVQPVGSPLSLECTVEGTSNPNLYWYRQAAGRGLQLLFYSVGIGQISSEVPQNLSASRPQDRQFILSSKKLLLSDSGFYLCAWSFGPSGGGTEAFFGQGTRLTVV.

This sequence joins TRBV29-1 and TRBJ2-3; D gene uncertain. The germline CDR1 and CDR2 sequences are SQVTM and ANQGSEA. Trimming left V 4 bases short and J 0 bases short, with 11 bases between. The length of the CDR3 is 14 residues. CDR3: CSVGSGHSTDTQYF. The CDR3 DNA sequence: TGCAGCGTTGGGTCCGGGCATAGCACAGATACGCAGTATTTT.

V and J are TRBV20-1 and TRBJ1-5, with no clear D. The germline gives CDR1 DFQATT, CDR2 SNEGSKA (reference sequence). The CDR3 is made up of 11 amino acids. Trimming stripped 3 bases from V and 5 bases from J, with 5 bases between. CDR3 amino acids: CSASFDQPQHF. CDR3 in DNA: TGCAGTGCTAGCTTCGATCAGCCCCAGCATTTT.

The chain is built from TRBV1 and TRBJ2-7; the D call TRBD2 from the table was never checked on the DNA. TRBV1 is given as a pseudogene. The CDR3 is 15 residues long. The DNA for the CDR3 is TGCACCAGCAGCCAAGATTCGGGAGTCCCATACGAGCAGTACTTC. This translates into CTSSQDSGVPYEQYF.

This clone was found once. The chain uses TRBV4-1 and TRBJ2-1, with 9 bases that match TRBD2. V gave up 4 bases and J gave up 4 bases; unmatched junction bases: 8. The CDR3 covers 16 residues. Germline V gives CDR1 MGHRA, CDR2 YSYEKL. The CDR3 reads CASSLRVTSGYNEQFF. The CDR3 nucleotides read TGCGCCAGCAGCCTACGGGTTACTAGCGGGTACAATGAGCAGTTCTTC.

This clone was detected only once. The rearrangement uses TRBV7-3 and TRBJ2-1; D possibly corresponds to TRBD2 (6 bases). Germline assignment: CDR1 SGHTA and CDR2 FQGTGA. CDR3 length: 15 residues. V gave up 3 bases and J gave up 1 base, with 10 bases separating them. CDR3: CASSLAGPSYNEQFF. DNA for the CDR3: TGTGCCAGCAGCTTGGCGGGACCTTCCTACAATGAGCAGTTCTTC.

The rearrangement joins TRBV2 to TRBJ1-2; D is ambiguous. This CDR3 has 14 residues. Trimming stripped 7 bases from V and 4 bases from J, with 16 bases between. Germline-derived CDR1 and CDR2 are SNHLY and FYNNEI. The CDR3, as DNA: TGTGCCAGCACCCCTGCCAGCTCGGGCTATGGCTACACCTTC. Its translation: CASTPASSGYGYTF.

The CDR3 sequence is CASRLRAASRTDTQYF. The DNA of the CDR3 is TGTGCCAGTAGACTCAGGGCCGCCTCTCGCACAGATACGCAGTATTTT. The rearrangement links TRBV19 to TRBJ2-3; maybe TRBD1 (5 bases). V was shortened by 6 bases and J by 1 base, with 17 bases between the two germline ends. Germline CDR1 reads LNHDA; CDR2 reads SQIVND (reference sequence). The CDR3 has 16 residues. Using reference TRBV19 and TRBJ2-3 for the parts outside the CDR3, the full variable domain is DGGITQSPKYLFRKEGQNVTLSCEQNLNHDAMYWYRQDPGQGLRLIYYSQIVNDFQKGDIAEGYSVSREKKESFPLTVTSAQKNPTAFYLCASRLRAASRTDTQYFGPGTRLTVL.

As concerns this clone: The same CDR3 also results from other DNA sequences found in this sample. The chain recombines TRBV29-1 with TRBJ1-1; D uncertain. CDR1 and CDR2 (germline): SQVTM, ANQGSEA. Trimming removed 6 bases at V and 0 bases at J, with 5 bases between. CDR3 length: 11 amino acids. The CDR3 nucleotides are TGCAGCGTAGGAGTGAACACTGAAGCTTTCTTT. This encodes CSVGVNTEAFF.

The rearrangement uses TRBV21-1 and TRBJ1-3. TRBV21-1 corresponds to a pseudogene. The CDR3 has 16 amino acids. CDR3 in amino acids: CASTRLGRTSGNTIYF. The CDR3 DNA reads TGTGCCAGCACACGATTAGGTCGGACCTCTGGAAACACCATATATTTT.

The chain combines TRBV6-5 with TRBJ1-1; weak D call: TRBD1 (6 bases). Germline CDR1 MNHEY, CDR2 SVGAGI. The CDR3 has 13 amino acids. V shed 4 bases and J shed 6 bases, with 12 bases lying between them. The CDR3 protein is CASSFDRTPEAFF. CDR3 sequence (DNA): TGTGCCAGCAGTTTTGACAGGACCCCTGAAGCTTTCTTT.

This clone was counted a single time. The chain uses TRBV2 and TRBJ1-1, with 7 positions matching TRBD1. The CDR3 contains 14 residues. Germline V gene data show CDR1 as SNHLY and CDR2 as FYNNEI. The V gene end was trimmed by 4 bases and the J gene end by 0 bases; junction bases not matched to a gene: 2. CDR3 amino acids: CASSGDSMNTEAFF. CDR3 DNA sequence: TGTGCCAGCAGTGGGGACAGCATGAACACTGAAGCTTTCTTT.

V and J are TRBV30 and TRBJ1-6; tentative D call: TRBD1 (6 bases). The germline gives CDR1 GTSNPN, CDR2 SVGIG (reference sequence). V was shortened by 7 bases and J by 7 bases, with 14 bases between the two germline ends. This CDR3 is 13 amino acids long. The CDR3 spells CASERGTNSPLHF. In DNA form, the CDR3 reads TGTGCCTCCGAAAGGGGGACCAATTCACCCCTCCACTTT.

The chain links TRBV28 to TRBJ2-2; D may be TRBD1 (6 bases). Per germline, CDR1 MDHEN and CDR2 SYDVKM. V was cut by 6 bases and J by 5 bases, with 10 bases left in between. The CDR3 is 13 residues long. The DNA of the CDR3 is TGTGCCAGCAGGCCACAGGGAACCGGGGAGCTGTTTTTT. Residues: CASRPQGTGELFF.

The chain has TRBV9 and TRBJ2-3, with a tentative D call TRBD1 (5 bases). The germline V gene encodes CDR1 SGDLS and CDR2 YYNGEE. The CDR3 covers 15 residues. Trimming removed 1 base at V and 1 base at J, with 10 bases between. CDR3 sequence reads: CASSVLTQGTDTQYF. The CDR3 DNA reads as TGTGCCAGCAGCGTATTAACACAGGGCACAGATACGCAGTATTTT. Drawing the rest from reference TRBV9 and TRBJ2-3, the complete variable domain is DSGVTQTPKHLITATGQRVTLRCSPRSGDLSVYWYQQSLDQGLQFLIQYYNGEERAKGNILERFSAQQFPDLHSELNLSSLELGDSALYFCASSVLTQGTDTQYFGPGTRLTVL.

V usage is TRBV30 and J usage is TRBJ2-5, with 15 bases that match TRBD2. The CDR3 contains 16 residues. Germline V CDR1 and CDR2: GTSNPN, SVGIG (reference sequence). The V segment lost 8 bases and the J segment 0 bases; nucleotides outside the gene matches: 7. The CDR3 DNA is TGTGCCGGTAGACGGACTAGCGGGAGGGACCAAGAGACCCAGTACTTC. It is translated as CAGRRTSGRDQETQYF.

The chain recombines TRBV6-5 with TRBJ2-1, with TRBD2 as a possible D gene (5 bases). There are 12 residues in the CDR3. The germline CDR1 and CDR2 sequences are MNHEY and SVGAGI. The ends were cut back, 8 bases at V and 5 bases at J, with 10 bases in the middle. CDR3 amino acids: CASGRDHNEQFF. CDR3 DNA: TGTGCCAGCGGACGGGATCACAATGAGCAGTTCTTC.

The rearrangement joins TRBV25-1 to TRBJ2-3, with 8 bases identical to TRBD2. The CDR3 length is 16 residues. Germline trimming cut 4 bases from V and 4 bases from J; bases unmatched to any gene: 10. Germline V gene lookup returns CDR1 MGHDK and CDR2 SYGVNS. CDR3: CASSASSGSWADTQYF. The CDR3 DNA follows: TGTGCCAGCAGTGCCTCAAGCGGGAGTTGGGCAGATACGCAGTATTTT.

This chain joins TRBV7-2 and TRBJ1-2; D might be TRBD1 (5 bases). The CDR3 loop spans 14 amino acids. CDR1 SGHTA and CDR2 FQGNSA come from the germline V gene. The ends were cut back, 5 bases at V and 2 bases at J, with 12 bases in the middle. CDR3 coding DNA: TGTGCCAGCAGCCCTGGGGGTGGGAACTATGGCTACACCTTC. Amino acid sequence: CASSPGGGNYGYTF.